This T cell receptor (beta chain) was sequenced for a study of T-cell reconstitution after alpha-beta-depleted transplantation in children. CDR1 and CDR2 (germline): SGHRS, YFSETQ. Trimming at V came to 4 bases and at J to 3 bases, leaving 5 bases not matched to a gene. This CDR3 contains 14 residues. Whole-study findings and limits: Several hundred rapidly expanded clones from non-depleted graft cells reportedly supplied alpha-beta T cells about two months post-transplant. One year post-transplant, T-cell counts and diversity were largely derived from T cells produced anew.

The authors prepared the TCRbeta library with unique molecular identifiers. TCRdb analysed the PCR reads with MiXCR anew, one entry per CDR3 protein. The table has 280,000 or so distinct CDR3 sequences, around 10% seen once; the top ten hold 23%. This clonotype was counted ten times or more. Its cognate antigen is unknown. This clonotype was obtained from a male patient under 10 years old who had a stem cell transplant for chronic granulomatous disease, so the T cells may come from the graft donor. The chain employs TRBV5-1 and TRBJ1-1; TRBD1 aligns across 8 bases. The sample here was peripheral blood, taken 180 days after TCRalphabeta/CD19-depleted stem cell transplant. The DNA of the CDR3 is TGCGCCAGCAGCAACGGACAGGGTTACACTGAAGCTTTCTTT. Translated: CASSNGQGYTEAFF.